A single sample is the source of the 22 T cell receptor beta chains below, sequenced in a study of cytomegalovirus exposure and HLA in healthy donors. The PCR had 60 Vbeta and 13 Jbeta primers. Assay used: immunoSEQ multiplex PCR; TCRdb lists only in-frame clones, some missing. This sample has 150,000 to 200,000 clones, with approximately 80% found just once. Sequencing input: PBMCs. These receptor sequences come from a woman aged 40 to 49 in good health and CMV-seronegative.

V gene TRBV23-1 combines with J gene TRBJ1-3; unclear D gene. TRBV23-1 is an ORF for which the function is uncertain. This CDR3 spans 14 amino acids. Trimming pared 3 bases from V and 0 bases from J, leaving 6 bases between. This chain's CDR3 is CASSQESSGNTIYF. The CDR3 bases are TGCGCCAGCAGTCAGGAGAGCTCTGGAAACACCATATATTTT.

The chain recombines TRBV5-6 with TRBJ2-7; no definite D call. Trimming pared 0 bases from V and 3 bases from J, leaving 10 bases between. This CDR3 contains 14 residues. Germline CDR1 and CDR2: SGHDT and YYEEEE. CDR3 nucleotides: TGTGCCAGCAGCTTGGCCCAAGGCTACTACGAGCAGTACGTC. Translation: CASSLAQGYYEQYV.

The chain is built from TRBV7-3 and TRBJ2-1; 11 nucleotides match TRBD2. CDR3 length equals 15 residues. V lost 5 bases, J lost 8 bases, and 8 bases stayed unmatched. The germline V gene encodes CDR1 SGHTA and CDR2 FQGTGA. CDR3 protein: CASSVLAGGPDEQFF. Here the CDR3 DNA reads TGTGCCAGCAGCGTCCTAGCGGGAGGACCCGATGAGCAGTTCTTC.

The V and J genes are TRBV6-5 and TRBJ2-1; D may be TRBD2 (7 bases). Germline V gives CDR1 MNHEY, CDR2 SVGAGI. CDR3 length: 13 amino acids. The V gene lost 5 bases and the J gene lost 7 bases, with 12 bases spanning the gap. The CDR3 bases are TGTGCCAGCAGTATACAGGGAGGGAATGAGCAGTTCTTC. The encoded protein is CASSIQGGNEQFF.

V is TRBV4-3 and J is TRBJ2-1; D is perhaps TRBD1 (5 bases). The CDR3 runs 14 residues. Germline-derived CDR1 and CDR2 are LGHNA and YSLEER. The V and J ends lost 3 bases and 8 bases respectively, with 14 bases between them. The CDR3 reads CASSQSRQTHEQFF. The DNA for the CDR3 is TGCGCCAGCAGCCAGTCTCGACAGACTCATGAGCAGTTCTTC.

The V gene is TRBV19, the J gene TRBJ2-1; 11 bases are a match to TRBD2. Per the germline V gene, CDR1 is LNHDA and CDR2 is SQIVND (reference sequence). There are 17 residues in the CDR3. The V and J ends lost 6 bases and 3 bases, in that order; junction bases with no gene match: 10. The CDR3: CASRGLAGGPIYNEQFF. The DNA for the CDR3 is TGTGCCAGTAGAGGGCTAGCGGGAGGCCCCATCTACAATGAGCAGTTCTTC.

The rearrangement links TRBV7-6 to TRBJ2-1; TRBD2 agrees at 10 bases. The CDR3 has 17 amino acids. Germline CDR1 and CDR2: SGHVS and FNYEAQ. V lost 5 bases, J lost 8 bases, and 15 bases stayed unmatched. The CDR3 DNA sequence: TGTGCCAGCAGCCGGAGGAGCGGTGAGCGGGAGGGCGATGAGCAGTTCTTC. Its translation is CASSRRSGEREGDEQFF.

The rearrangement uses TRBV5-1 and TRBJ2-3; 8 nucleotides align to TRBD1. J gave up 4 bases and V 2 bases, and 3 bases lay outside the gene matches. Germline values: CDR1 SGHRS, CDR2 YFSETQ. The CDR3 covers 14 residues. CDR3 sequence reads: CASSLGQGSDTQYF. CDR3 DNA: TGCGCCAGCAGCTTAGGACAGGGCTCAGATACGCAGTATTTT. Looking up the rest from reference TRBV5-1 and TRBJ2-3 gives the full variable domain: KAGVTQTPRYLIKTRGQQVTLSCSPISGHRSVSWYQQTPGQGLQFLFEYFSETQRNKGNFPGRFSGRQFSNSRSEMNVSTLELGDSALYLCASSLGQGSDTQYFGPGTRLTVL.

J is TRBJ1-2 and V is TRBV5-1, with TRBD1 identical over 7 bases. Per the germline V gene, CDR1 is SGHRS and CDR2 is YFSETQ. V lost 4 bases, J lost 8 bases, and 11 bases stayed unmatched. This CDR3 has 14 residues. The CDR3 coding sequence is TGCGCCAGCAGCCCCACTGGGACAGCAGGAGGCTACACCTTC. Translating gives CASSPTGTAGGYTF.

This clone occurred once. One end of the junction varies from germline; a read error may be responsible. Other DNA sequences from this sample encode an identical CDR3 as well. CDR3 coding DNA: TGCGCCAGCAGCTTAGCCGACAGGGTGACCGAGCAGTACTTC. Amino acids: CASSLADRVTEQYF. The chain couples TRBV7-8 to TRBJ2-7; 7 bases map to TRBD1. CDR3 length equals 14 residues. Germline V gene sequence: CDR1 SGHVS, CDR2 FQNEAQ.

This clone was seen once. The CDR3 DNA follows: TGCGCCAGCAGCCAGGATTCTCCAGGGTTAGGGGCCAACGTCCTGACTTTC. It is translated as CASSQDSPGLGANVLTF. This chain joins TRBV4-3 and TRBJ2-6; a possible D gene is TRBD1 (5 bases). The CDR3 is 17 residues long. Between the trimmed V and J ends, which lost 3 bases and 4 bases, there was a span of 16 bases. The germline V gene has CDR1 LGHNA and CDR2 YSLEER.

The gene calls are TRBV15 and TRBJ2-1; weak D call: TRBD1 (6 bases). This CDR3 comprises 14 residues. The V and J ends lost 2 bases and 12 bases respectively, with 17 bases between them. Germline CDR1 reads LNHNV; CDR2 reads YYDKDF (reference sequence). CDR3 nucleotides: TGTGCCACCAGCAGACTAGACAGGAGAGATAGGCAGTTCTTC. Its translation: CATSRLDRRDRQFF.

J is TRBJ2-2 and V is TRBV27; D gene unclear. Germline CDR1 MNHEY, CDR2 SMNVEV (reference sequence). V lost 6 bases and J 5 bases, leaving 10 bases between the germline ends. CDR3 length: 13 residues. In DNA form, the CDR3 reads TGTGCCAGCAGCCCCGGGTTGACCGGGGAGCTGTTTTTT. This codes for CASSPGLTGELFF.

For this clone: The junction departs from the called germline gene at one end, perhaps through a read error. The chain joins TRBV7-9 to TRBJ2-1; 8 positions match TRBD2. The CDR3 is made up of 16 amino acids. CDR1 and CDR2 (germline): SEHNR, FQNEAQ (reference sequence). The CDR3 region is CSSSLASGTRIYEQFF. DNA for the CDR3: TGTTCCAGCAGCTTAGCCTCCGGGACTAGAATCTATGAGCAGTTCTTC.

The chain carries TRBV25-1 and TRBJ2-2; the match to TRBD2 covers 8 bases. Germline loops: CDR1 MGHDK, CDR2 SYGVNS. This CDR3 is built from 14 residues. Trimming cost V 7 bases and J 1 base; bases outside gene matches: 2. CDR3 sequence: CASNSGVNTGELFF. In nucleotides, the CDR3 is TGTGCCAGCAATAGCGGGGTGAACACCGGGGAGCTGTTTTTT. The complete variable domain, with remaining parts taken from reference TRBV25-1 and TRBJ2-2, reads EADIYQTPRYLVIGTGKKITLECSQTMGHDKMYWYQQDPGMELHLIHYSYGVNSTEKGDLSSESTVSRIRTEHFPLTLESARPSHTSQYLCASNSGVNTGELFFGEGSRLTVL.

This sequence joins TRBV12-5 and TRBJ2-5; 10 bases are a match to TRBD1. The CDR3 is 15 amino acids. CDR1 and CDR2 (germline): LGHNT, FRNRAP. V gave up 5 bases and J gave up 4 bases; unmatched junction bases: 7. CDR3 in amino acids: CASGPRTGGGETQYF. CDR3 DNA sequence: TGTGCTAGTGGTCCTAGGACAGGGGGAGGAGAGACCCAGTACTTC.

This chain joins TRBV5-1 and TRBJ1-5, with TRBD1 matching over 9 bases. This CDR3 is built from 17 residues. V trimming: 5 bases; J trimming: 4 bases; junction bases outside the gene matches: 13. The germline CDR1 and CDR2 sequences are SGHRS and YFSETQ. As DNA, the CDR3 is TGCGCCAGCAGGCCCTTGGGGACAGGGAAAGAGAATCAGCCCCAGCATTTT. Protein sequence: CASRPLGTGKENQPQHF.

Only a few counts were recorded for this clone. The chain carries TRBV19 and TRBJ1-3; TRBD1 matches at 8 bases. Germline-derived CDR1 and CDR2 are LNHDA and SQIVND (reference sequence). V was pared by 7 bases and J by 4 bases, with 6 bases of the junction left unmatched. The CDR3 totals 14 residues. The CDR3 region is CASMSGGSGNTIYF. CDR3 in DNA: TGTGCCAGTATGTCAGGGGGCTCAGGAAACACCATATATTTT.

The rearrangement uses TRBV6-5 and TRBJ2-6, with D possibly being TRBD1 (6 bases). Germline CDR1 and CDR2: MNHEY and SVGAGI. The CDR3 extends over 14 amino acids. Trimming shortened V by 8 bases and J by 0 bases, and 8 bases separated the two germline ends. CDR3: CASRRGSGANVLTF. In DNA, the CDR3 is TGTGCCAGCCGCAGGGGCTCTGGGGCCAACGTCCTGACTTTC.

The V and J genes are TRBV11-2 and TRBJ1-6; D is unclear. Trimming removed 1 base from V and 7 bases from J, with 11 bases in between. CDR1 SGHAT and CDR2 FQNNGV come from the germline V gene. The CDR3 loop spans 15 amino acids. Here the CDR3 DNA reads TGTGCCAGCAGCTTAGCCCACTCTGCAAATTCACCCCTCCACTTT. Translating gives CASSLAHSANSPLHF.

The chain recombines TRBV5-1 with TRBJ1-1; TRBD1 matches at 8 bases. This CDR3 spans 16 amino acids. CDR1 is SGHRS, CDR2 YFSETQ, per germline. V lost 0 bases, J lost 1 base, and 5 bases stayed unmatched. Here the CDR3 reads CASSLGTGRRNTEAFF. Written as DNA, the CDR3 is TGCGCCAGCAGCTTGGGGACAGGGCGGAGGAACACTGAAGCTTTCTTT.

The chain has TRBV4-2 and TRBJ1-3; D not certain. Germline lookup yields CDR1 LGHNA and CDR2 YNFKEQ. The CDR3 sequence is 16 residues long. The V and J ends lost 0 bases and 0 bases respectively, with 9 bases between them. The CDR3 DNA follows: TGTGCCAGCAGCCAAGAAGCCAGGCACTCTGGAAACACCATATATTTT. Translated, it gives CASSQEARHSGNTIYF.